Listed below are T cell receptor beta chains from one sample, sequenced in a study of CXCR3 chemokines and chemotherapy response in bladder cancer. TCRdb passed the PCR reads through MiXCR, listing each CDR3 protein once. The sample contains around 8,800 distinct CDR3 sequences, under 25% of which appear only once. Sampling took place from a patient whose treatment included neoadjuvant chemotherapy. These TCRs come from a human donor with bladder cancer that did not respond to neoadjuvant chemotherapy. Both conserved end residues are part of each CDR3. The D gene is left open where the match is weak. Only part of the rows carry a size: once, few, many, or a class if the clone is expanded.

size: -
D: TRBD1
V: TRBV7-2
J: TRBJ1-2
CDR3: CASSPGQGGGYTF
DNA: TGTGCCAGCAGCCCGGGACAGGGCGGAGGCTACACCTTC

size: many
D: -
V: TRBV2
J: TRBJ1-2
CDR3: CASRDYGYTF
DNA: TGTGCCAGCAGGGACTATGGCTACACCTTC

size: many
D: TRBD1
V: TRBV12-3/TRBV12-4
J: TRBJ1-4
CDR3: CASSRRQGETNEKLFF
DNA: TGTGCCAGCAGCCGAAGACAGGGGGAAACTAATGAAAAACTGTTTTTT

size: medium-sized
D: -
V: TRBV7-2
J: TRBJ2-3
CDR3: CASSGGGRPSTDTQYF
DNA: TGTGCCAGCAGCGGGGGGGGCCGACCTAGCACAGATACGCAGTATTTT

size: many
D: -
V: TRBV30
J: TRBJ1-3
CDR3: CAWTGHWTGGNTIYF
DNA: TGTGCCTGGACGGGACACTGGACGGGTGGAAACACCATATATTTT

size: many
D: TRBD1
V: TRBV6-5
J: TRBJ2-1
CDR3: CASSFGQGAYNEQFF
DNA: TGTGCCAGCAGCTTTGGACAGGGAGCCTACAATGAGCAGTTCTTC

size: many
D: -
V: TRBV2
J: TRBJ2-3
CDR3: CASSLQGEGTDTQYF
DNA: TGTGCCAGCAGTCTCCAGGGGGAGGGCACAGATACGCAGTATTTT

size: many
D: -
V: TRBV19
J: TRBJ1-4
CDR3: CASSERGRRVNEKLFF
DNA: TGTGCCAGTAGTGAACGGGGTCGGCGCGTTAATGAAAAACTGTTTTTT

size: many
D: -
V: TRBV12-3/TRBV12-4
J: TRBJ1-2
CDR3: CASSLRGDYGYTF
DNA: TGTGCCAGCAGTTTGAGAGGGGACTATGGCTACACCTTC

size: medium-sized
D: TRBD1
V: TRBV6-2/TRBV6-3
J: TRBJ1-6
CDR3: CASLGQKNSPLHF
DNA: TGTGCCAGCTTGGGACAGAAGAATTCACCCCTCCACTTT

size: medium-sized
D: -
V: TRBV6-2/TRBV6-3
J: TRBJ2-2
CDR3: CASYYRGLFF
DNA: TGTGCCAGCTATTATCGGGGGCTGTTTTTT

size: medium-sized
D: TRBD1
V: TRBV5-6
J: TRBJ1-1
CDR3: CASSLVWGQAEAFF
DNA: TGTGCCAGCAGCTTGGTGTGGGGACAGGCCGAAGCTTTCTTT

size: medium-sized
D: -
V: TRBV7-2
J: TRBJ2-7
CDR3: CASSLNRIPNEQYF
DNA: TGTGCCAGCAGCCTAAACAGGATACCTAACGAGCAGTACTTC

size: large
D: -
V: TRBV6-6
J: TRBJ2-2
CDR3: CASSPQPGHLTGELFF
DNA: TGTGCCAGCAGTCCCCAGCCGGGACATCTCACCGGGGAGCTGTTTTTT

size: many
D: -
V: TRBV30
J: TRBJ1-4
CDR3: CAWNRVGGGEKLFF
DNA: TGTGCCTGGAATAGGGTGGGAGGGGGTGAAAAACTGTTTTTT

size: medium-sized
D: -
V: TRBV19
J: TRBJ1-1
CDR3: CASSDQTGWGTEAFF
DNA: TGTGCCAGTAGTGATCAGACGGGATGGGGGACGGAAGCTTTCTTT

size: many
D: TRBD2
V: TRBV7-2
J: TRBJ2-7
CDR3: CASSLYWTSGEQYF
DNA: TGTGCCAGCAGCTTATACTGGACTAGCGGCGAGCAGTACTTC

size: medium-sized
D: -
V: TRBV10-3
J: TRBJ1-6
CDR3: CAIRIDSPNSPLHF
DNA: TGTGCCATCAGGATAGACAGCCCAAATTCACCCCTCCACTTT

size: many
D: TRBD1
V: TRBV12-3/TRBV12-4
J: TRBJ1-2
CDR3: CASSLDYGTGVGYTF
DNA: TGTGCCAGCAGTCTAGATTACGGGACAGGGGTTGGCTACACCTTC

size: many
D: -
V: TRBV20-1
J: TRBJ2-7
CDR3: CSAHTTGEGAGEQYF
DNA: TGCAGTGCCCACACAACAGGGGAGGGGGCAGGCGAGCAGTACTTC

size: many
D: TRBD1
V: TRBV18
J: TRBJ2-5
CDR3: CASSPGQGETQYF
DNA: TGTGCCAGCTCTCCCGGACAGGGTGAGACCCAGTACTTC

size: medium-sized
D: -
V: TRBV19
J: TRBJ2-1
CDR3: CATCQLGDRNEQFF
DNA: TGTGCCACATGCCAGTTAGGGGACCGCAATGAGCAGTTCTTC

size: few
D: -
V: TRBV13
J: TRBJ2-7
CDR3: CASSFRGSGEQYF
DNA: TGTGCCAGCAGCTTTCGGGGGTCGGGCGAGCAGTACTTC

size: medium-sized
D: -
V: TRBV19
J: TRBJ2-5
CDR3: CASRITAARQETQYF
DNA: TGTGCCAGTAGAATCACGGCGGCTCGACAAGAGACCCAGTACTTC

size: many
D: -
V: TRBV18
J: TRBJ1-3
CDR3: CASSPTESGNTIYF
DNA: TGTGCCAGCTCACCGACAGAGTCTGGAAACACCATATATTTT

size: few
D: -
V: TRBV9
J: TRBJ1-5
CDR3: CASSAGQPNQPQHF
DNA: TGTGCCAGCAGCGCCGGACAGCCTAATCAGCCCCAGCATTTT

size: -
D: -
V: TRBV5-5
J: TRBJ2-1
CDR3: CASSSQDLKWEQFF
DNA: TGTGCCAGCAGCTCCCAGGATTTGAAATGGGAGCAGTTCTTC

size: medium-sized
D: -
V: TRBV7-9
J: TRBJ2-3
CDR3: CASSLDTQYF
DNA: TGTGCCAGCAGCTTAGATACGCAGTATTTT

size: medium-sized
D: TRBD2
V: TRBV6-6
J: TRBJ2-3
CDR3: CASRNGLAESTDTQYF
DNA: TGTGCCAGCAGAAATGGACTAGCGGAGAGCACAGATACGCAGTATTTT

size: few
D: TRBD1
V: TRBV12-3/TRBV12-4
J: TRBJ2-2
CDR3: CASEPGTGIFTGELFF
DNA: TGTGCCAGCGAGCCCGGGACAGGTATTTTCACCGGGGAGCTGTTTTTT

size: few
D: -
V: TRBV2
J: TRBJ1-1
CDR3: CASNRVDTEAFF
DNA: TGTGCCAGCAACAGGGTGGACACTGAAGCTTTCTTT

size: many
D: -
V: TRBV5-4
J: TRBJ2-2
CDR3: CASSSERGSVGELFF
DNA: TGTGCCAGCAGCTCCGAAAGGGGCTCAGTCGGGGAGCTGTTTTTT

size: many
D: TRBD2
V: TRBV6-2/TRBV6-3
J: TRBJ2-7
CDR3: CASRKELAGDYEQYF
DNA: TGTGCCAGCAGAAAGGAACTAGCGGGGGATTACGAGCAGTACTTC

size: medium-sized
D: -
V: TRBV19
J: TRBJ2-7
CDR3: CASSSRTNSYEQYF
DNA: TGTGCCAGTAGTTCTAGGACAAACTCCTACGAGCAGTACTTC

size: many
D: -
V: TRBV6-2/TRBV6-3
J: TRBJ2-3
CDR3: CASLPAGGADTQYF
DNA: TGTGCCAGCCTCCCCGCGGGTGGGGCAGATACGCAGTATTTT

size: few
D: -
V: TRBV20-1
J: TRBJ2-5
CDR3: CSAPSVNTETQYF
DNA: TGCAGTGCCCCAAGCGTTAACACGGAGACCCAGTACTTC

size: -
D: -
V: TRBV6-2/TRBV6-3
J: TRBJ1-6
CDR3: CASKRRGGNSPLHF
DNA: TGTGCCAGCAAAAGGCGGGGGGGCAATTCACCCCTCCACTTT